The clone carrying this T cell receptor beta chain turned up a few times. This entry is derived from a study of blood T cells in healthy people across ages. Sample-barcoded 5' priming and a J-beta primer mix drove a second PCR of roughly 6 to 12 cycles. Carrying 12 random nucleotides, a template-switch adaptor labeled each individual cDNA molecule. Using its own MiXCR run on the 5' RACE reads, TCRdb lists one record per CDR3 protein. The data contain approximately 760,000 distinct CDR3 sequences, roughly 25% of them singletons. Whenever a sample was processed, at least 6.5 million PBMCs were isolated. This sample also appeared in a second study, on T cells of mothers and their children. As that study records: The TCR beta CDR3 read count exceeded 9.5 million for each mother and was 2.5 million to 3 million for each child.

This TCR came from a boy under 18 in good health. The material sequenced was blood.

DNA for the CDR3: TGTGCCAGCAGTTTAATCCCCCGACAGGGGGTTTCACCCCTCCACTTT. It codes for CASSLIPRQGVSPLHF. The chain couples TRBV27 to TRBJ1-6, with 9 positions matching TRBD1. Germline assignment: CDR1 MNHEY and CDR2 SMNVEV (reference sequence). The V gene end was trimmed by 2 bases and the J gene end by 9 bases; junction bases not matched to a gene: 8. The CDR3 is 16 residues long.